This T cell receptor beta chain was recovered during a study of blood T cells in healthy people across ages. In the case of this clonotype: No antigen is known for it.

Primed by a sample-barcoded 5' primer and a J-beta primer mix, a second PCR proceeded for 7 to 11 cycles. A template-switch adaptor that had 12 random nucleotides put a tag on each cDNA molecule. Each CDR3 protein gets one entry after TCRdb re-called the 5' RACE reads with MiXCR. The table has 780,000 or so distinct CDR3 sequences, roughly 50% seen once. Trimming removed 6 bases from V and 5 bases from J; junction bases left unmatched: 7. The CDR3 covers 14 residues. Study observations and caveats: Total diversity from one million sequenced T cells was likely underestimated. Age showed a roughly linear inverse relationship with TCR beta diversity per million T cells.

V and J are TRBV12-3 or TRBV12-4 and TRBJ1-5; 7 bases are shared with TRBD1. The clonotype was recovered from a man aged 35-49 years in good health. The sample consisted of blood. In nucleotides, the CDR3 is TGTGCCAGCAGGCCGGGGACAGCCTATCAGCCCCAGCATTTT. Its protein is CASRPGTAYQPQHF.